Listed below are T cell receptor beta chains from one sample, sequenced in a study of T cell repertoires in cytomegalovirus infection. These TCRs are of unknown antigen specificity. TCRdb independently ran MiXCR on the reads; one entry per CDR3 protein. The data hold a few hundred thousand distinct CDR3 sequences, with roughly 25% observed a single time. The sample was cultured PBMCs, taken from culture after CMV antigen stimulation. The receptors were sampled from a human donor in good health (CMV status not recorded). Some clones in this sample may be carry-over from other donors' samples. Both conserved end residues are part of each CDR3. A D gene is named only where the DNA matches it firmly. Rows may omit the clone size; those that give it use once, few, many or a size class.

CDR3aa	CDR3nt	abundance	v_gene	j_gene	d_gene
CSVEGIAGGVVRDEQFF	TGCAGCGTTGAAGGGATAGCGGGAGGAGTAGTTCGTGATGAGCAGTTCTTC	-	TRBV29-1	TRBJ2-1	TRBD2
CASSSQGGWNTEAFF	TGTGCCAGTAGCTCACAGGGAGGATGGAACACTGAAGCTTTCTTT	few	TRBV19	TRBJ1-1	-
CASSSSPSGRGPYNEQFF	TGTGCCAGCAGCTCGTCACCTAGCGGGAGGGGACCCTACAATGAGCAGTTCTTC	many	TRBV11-2	TRBJ2-1	TRBD2
CASGDRNTEAFF	TGTGCCAGCGGAGACAGGAACACTGAAGCTTTCTTT	few	TRBV6-2/TRBV6-3	TRBJ1-1	-
CASIGVNTEAFF	TGTGCCAGCATCGGGGTGAACACTGAAGCTTTCTTT	few	TRBV12-3/TRBV12-4	TRBJ1-1	-
CASSPDRAYNEQFF	TGTGCCAGCAGCCCAGACAGGGCGTACAATGAGCAGTTCTTC	-	TRBV27	TRBJ2-1	TRBD1
CASSDGSLDFNF	TGTGCCAGCAGCGATGGGAGTCTTGACTTCAACTTC	-	TRBV7-9	TRBJ2-7	-
CASSWGGTVKETQYF	TGTGCCAGCAGCTGGGGGGGGACAGTCAAAGAGACCCAGTACTTC	-	TRBV7-2	TRBJ2-5	-
CASSLQSGDNEQFF	TGTGCCAGCAGCTTACAAAGCGGGGACAATGAGCAGTTCTTC	many	TRBV7-2	TRBJ2-1	TRBD2
CASSIDTAGPHTDTQYF	TGTGCCAGTAGTATAGATACGGCGGGGCCCCATACAGATACGCAGTATTTT	-	TRBV19	TRBJ2-3	-
CASRIGWDSSYEQYF	TGTGCCAGCAGGATTGGGTGGGACAGCTCCTACGAGCAGTACTTC	few	TRBV6-6	TRBJ2-7	TRBD1
CASSQEVQKNTEAFF	TGTGCCAGCAGCCAAGAGGTACAGAAGAACACTGAAGCTTTCTTT	few	TRBV3-1	TRBJ1-1	-
CATSREDSPNEKLFF	TGTGCCACCAGCAGAGAAGACAGTCCAAATGAAAAACTGTTTTTT	few	TRBV15	TRBJ1-4	-
CASSVSGQGDQPQHF	TGTGCCAGCAGTGTCTCCGGACAGGGCGATCAGCCCCAGCATTTT	-	TRBV6-6	TRBJ1-5	TRBD1
CASGLALAGQSSFF	TGTGCCAGCGGTTTGGCATTAGCAGGCCAGTCGTCCTTCTTC	once	TRBV12-3/TRBV12-4	TRBJ2-1	-
CASSLLLILAKNIQYF	TGCGCCAGCAGTCTCCTTCTCATTCTAGCCAAAAACATTCAGTACTTC	-	TRBV23-1	TRBJ2-4	-
CASRGLASTDTQYF	TGTGCCAGCAGGGGACTAGCTAGCACAGATACGCAGTATTTT	many	TRBV28	TRBJ2-3	TRBD2
CASSLLYEQYF	TGTGCCAGCAGCTTACTCTACGAGCAGTACTTC	many	TRBV7-8	TRBJ2-7	-
CASREGQGGGRNTEAFF	TGTGCCAGCAGAGAAGGACAGGGCGGCGGTCGGAACACTGAAGCTTTCTTT	-	TRBV6-7	TRBJ1-1	TRBD1
CASSGRKETQYF	TGTGCCAGCAGCGGGAGAAAAGAGACCCAGTACTTC	-	TRBV5-4	TRBJ2-5	-
CASSQDQVGATQYF	TGCGCCAGCAGCCAAGACCAGGTCGGCGCTACGCAGTATTTT	few	TRBV4-1	TRBJ2-3	-
CASSKTAGELFF	TGTGCCAGCAGCAAGACAGCCGGGGAGCTGTTTTTT	many	TRBV7-2	TRBJ2-2	-
CSVVWGAGYGYTF	TGCAGCGTTGTTTGGGGCGCCGGCTATGGCTACACCTTC	-	TRBV29-1	TRBJ1-2	-
CASSGRFGNTEAFF	TGTGCCAGCAGTGGTCGGTTCGGTAACACTGAAGCTTTCTTT	many	TRBV6-1	TRBJ1-1	-
CASSTPGQGTAEAFF	TGTGCCAGCAGTACTCCGGGACAGGGGACCGCTGAAGCTTTCTTT	-	TRBV28	TRBJ1-1	TRBD1
CASSLGQGANEQYF	TGTGCCAGCAGTTTAGGGCAGGGGGCTAACGAGCAGTACTTC	few	TRBV28	TRBJ2-7	TRBD1
CASSEEGRIREKLFF	TGTGCCAGCAGTGAAGAGGGACGGATACGGGAAAAACTGTTTTTT	few	TRBV2	TRBJ1-4	-
CAWSVAGGGYNEQFF	TGTGCCTGGAGTGTTGCGGGAGGTGGTTACAATGAGCAGTTCTTC	-	TRBV30	TRBJ2-1	TRBD2
CASSGTGTDTQYF	TGTGCCAGTAGTGGAACGGGAACAGATACGCAGTATTTT	few	TRBV19	TRBJ2-3	-
CASNEGAGGAYEQYF	TGTGCCAGCAATGAAGGGGCCGGTGGGGCCTACGAGCAGTACTTC	-	TRBV6-1	TRBJ2-7	-
CSARSGTAAAKNIQYF	TGCAGTGCTAGATCGGGGACCGCCGCAGCCAAAAACATTCAGTACTTC	few	TRBV20-1	TRBJ2-4	-
CATSDATNTEAFF	TGTGCCACCAGTGATGCGACAAACACTGAAGCTTTCTTT	-	TRBV24-1	TRBJ1-1	-
CASSQTDGNTEAFF	TGTGCCAGCAGCCAAACGGACGGGAACACTGAAGCTTTCTTT	-	TRBV3-1	TRBJ1-1	-
CASSESGTGAWEQYF	TGTGCCAGCAGCGAATCCGGGACAGGGGCCTGGGAGCAGTACTTC	few	TRBV11-1	TRBJ2-7	TRBD1
CSAVGDGQETQYF	TGCAGTGCTGTAGGGGATGGCCAAGAGACCCAGTACTTC	-	TRBV20-1	TRBJ2-5	-
CASSYSGLASSYEQYF	TGTGCCAGCAGTTACTCTGGACTAGCGTCCTCCTACGAGCAGTACTTC	-	TRBV6-5	TRBJ2-7	TRBD2
CSAPGGEGQPQHF	TGCAGTGCCCCAGGGGGGGAGGGGCAGCCCCAGCATTTT	-	TRBV20-1	TRBJ1-5	TRBD1
CASSFPGTHEQYF	TGTGCCAGCAGCTTCCCAGGGACCCACGAGCAGTACTTC	many	TRBV13	TRBJ2-7	-
CASSPARDVVEMGYTF	TGTGCCAGCTCACCCGCCCGGGACGTGGTTGAGATGGGCTACACCTTC	-	TRBV18	TRBJ1-2	-
CASRKGANTDTQYF	TGTGCCAGCAGGAAGGGTGCCAACACAGATACGCAGTATTTT	-	TRBV6-4	TRBJ2-3	-
CASSNYKEQYF	TGTGCCAGCAGCAACTACAAAGAGCAGTACTTC	few	TRBV7-8	TRBJ2-7	-